The entry that follows covers one TCR beta chain sequence. What this receptor recognizes is not known. No base quality information exists; no much larger clone differs at one position. The sample is drawn from a study of shared clonotypes between healthy human individuals (TCRdb year 2020). Regarding the research as a whole: The cohort comprised a couple of women and a few men aged 18 to 49 years. To increase sequencing depth and limit assay-specific biases, different laboratories used diverse techniques to prepare libraries and sequence TCR repertoires. Per donor, leukapheresis produced somewhere between about 0.85 and 8.9 billion PBMCs. Per donor, three plates each were used for CD4 naive and CD4 memory, two for CD8 naive, and one for CD8 memory. The study deeply sequenced blood TCR repertoires of about 5 healthy adults to estimate repertoire size and the extent of clonotype sharing between individuals.

Spanning cysteine to phenylalanine, the CDR3 consists of 16 amino acids. Only CDR3 DNA remains: 48 bases, in frame from the first base. V loses 5 bases, J loses 1 base, and the germline ends lie 16 bases apart. Via the germline V gene (reference sequence), CDR1 is MNHEY and CDR2 SMNVEV. TCR CDR3 regions were amplified from genomic DNA by multiplex PCR using the deep immunoSEQ assay. Extracted genomic DNA from each cell subset was distributed evenly across all wells of several immunoSEQ 96-well plates, and each plate was treated as a replicate. For sorted subsets, each replicate PCR was loaded with around 200 ng genomic DNA, equivalent to about 30,000 T cell genomes. The purified libraries were quantified using a Qubit 3.0 fluorometer, sized with a Bioanalyzer 2100, and then quantified again using the KAPA Library Quantification kit. A separate single-read 150-cycle Illumina NextSeq 550 flow cell was used to sequence each immunoSEQ 96-well plate. The paper's data handling went like this. Because only junctional sequences without quality scores were contained in the immunoSEQ output, filtering matching that applied to full-length reads could not be performed. To assign V/J genes and CDR3, sequences were annotated against IMGT germline references using PyIR, a Python wrapper for IgBLAST v1.9. Reads with weak V/J assignments (E-value above 1e-6), missing CDR3, stop codons, out-of-frame junctions, or ambiguous translated residues were removed. V3J clonotypes were defined by identical inferred V gene, J gene, and CDR3 amino acid sequence. The percentage overlap between two repertoires was calculated by dividing the number of shared unique clonotypes by the size of the smaller repertoire. Richness of each repertoire was evaluated using RTK rarefaction, the Chao1 estimator, and Recon v2.1 estimates of unobserved clonotypes. For all TCRbeta clonotypes obtained by the gDNA method from a few donors, generation probabilities were computed with OLGA. Entries here come from immuneACCESS through TCRdb and include only in-frame sequences with V and J called. Some clones fail to appear in such tables; in the studies checked, an unresolved V gene covers under half of the shortfall, and the cause of the remainder is unknown. V, J and clone size are those of that table, while D and trimming were read from the DNA. Across this sample there are about 710,000 clones, with roughly 72% seen only once. Together, the top ten hold approximately 2% of the sample.

Findings and caveats that apply to the study as a whole: Clonotypes shared by all four sorted-subset donors showed higher generation probabilities than non-shared clonotypes. Sampling was limited to blood, and TCR repertoires in tissue likely differ from TCR repertoires in blood. Rarefaction of sorted-subset datasets indicated incomplete sequencing despite the large sequencing depth. Pairwise subsampling led to the expectation that sequencing depth would affect the degree of clonotype sharing among donors. Naive subsets generally had larger estimated clonotype richness than memory subsets. Because the study included only a small number of donors, the genetic and exposure-history diversity represented was limited. Across a handful of donors, about 4.5% of naive CD4, roughly 3.3% of naive CD8, roughly 2.2% of memory CD4, and approximately 0.42% of memory CD8 clonotypes were shared.

Healthy HIV-negative adults with no recently reported acute infections or vaccinations were included as donors. Every donor was a Caucasian adult living in Nashville, Tennessee, USA. CD4+ T cells were enriched through magnetic negative selection, after which naive cells were positively selected on CD45RA and the remaining negative fraction served as the memory subset. Blood was obtained by leukapheresis, after which PBMCs were separated by Ficoll-Histopaque density gradient centrifugation and cryopreserved in liquid nitrogen vapor phase. Analytical flow cytometry was used to check the purity and quantity of each magnetically sorted T cell population. Genomic DNA was isolated from every sorted fraction and measured by UV absorbance on a Nanodrop 2000c.

The chain joins TRBV27 to TRBJ2-3, with the D assignment possibly TRBD1 or TRBD2, given 5 matching bases for each. The sequenced sample was memory CD4+ T cells sorted from blood. What this sample's cell subset or site label stands for: CD45RA-negative fraction. This TCR came from a woman aged 25-40 years in good health. CDR3 region: CASSITAPGRTDTQYF. The DNA sequence reads TGTGCCAGCAGTATCACCGCCCCGGGGCGCACAGATACGCAGTATTTT.